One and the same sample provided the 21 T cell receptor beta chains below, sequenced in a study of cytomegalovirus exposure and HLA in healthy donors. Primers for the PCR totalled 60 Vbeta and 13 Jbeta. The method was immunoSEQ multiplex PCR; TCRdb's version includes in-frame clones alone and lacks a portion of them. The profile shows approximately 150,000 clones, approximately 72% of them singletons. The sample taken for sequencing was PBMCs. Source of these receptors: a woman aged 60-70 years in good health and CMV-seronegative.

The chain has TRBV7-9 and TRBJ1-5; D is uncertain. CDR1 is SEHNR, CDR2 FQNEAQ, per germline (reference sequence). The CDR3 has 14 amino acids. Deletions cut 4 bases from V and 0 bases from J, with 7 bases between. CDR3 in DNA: TGTGCCAGCAGCTCCGACTATAGCAATCAGCCCCAGCATTTT. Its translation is CASSSDYSNQPQHF.

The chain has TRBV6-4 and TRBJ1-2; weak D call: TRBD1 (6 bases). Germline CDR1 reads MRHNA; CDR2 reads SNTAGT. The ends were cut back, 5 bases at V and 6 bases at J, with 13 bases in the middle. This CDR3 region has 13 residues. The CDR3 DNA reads TGTGCCAGCAGTAGGGACACAGGAGATGGCTACACCTTC. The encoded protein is CASSRDTGDGYTF.

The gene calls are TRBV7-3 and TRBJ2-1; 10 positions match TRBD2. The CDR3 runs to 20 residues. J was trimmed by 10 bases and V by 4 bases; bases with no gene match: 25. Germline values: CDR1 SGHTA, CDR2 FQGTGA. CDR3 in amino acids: CASSSSLLLRSSGRVGEQFF. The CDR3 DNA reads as TGTGCCAGCAGCTCCTCCCTTCTCTTAAGGTCTAGCGGGAGAGTTGGCGAGCAGTTCTTC.

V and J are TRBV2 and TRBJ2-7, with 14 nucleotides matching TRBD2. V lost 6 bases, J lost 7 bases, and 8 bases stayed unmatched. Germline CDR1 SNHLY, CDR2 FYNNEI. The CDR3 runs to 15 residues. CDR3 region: CASSSGLAGGGEQYF. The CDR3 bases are TGTGCCAGCAGCAGCGGACTAGCGGGAGGCGGGGAGCAGTACTTC.

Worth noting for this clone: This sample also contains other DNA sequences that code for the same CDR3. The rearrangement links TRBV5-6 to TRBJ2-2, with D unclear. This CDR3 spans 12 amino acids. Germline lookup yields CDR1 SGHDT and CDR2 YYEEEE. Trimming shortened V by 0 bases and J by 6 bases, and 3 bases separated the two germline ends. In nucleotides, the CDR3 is TGTGCCAGCAGCTTGGCGGCCGGGGAGCTGTTTTTT. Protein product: CASSLAAGELFF.

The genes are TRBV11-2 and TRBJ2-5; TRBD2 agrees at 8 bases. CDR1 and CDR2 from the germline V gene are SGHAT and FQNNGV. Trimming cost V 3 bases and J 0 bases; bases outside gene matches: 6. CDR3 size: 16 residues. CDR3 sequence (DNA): TGTGCCAGCAGCTTTGGAAGCGGGGGAAACCAAGAGACCCAGTACTTC. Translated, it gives CASSFGSGGNQETQYF.

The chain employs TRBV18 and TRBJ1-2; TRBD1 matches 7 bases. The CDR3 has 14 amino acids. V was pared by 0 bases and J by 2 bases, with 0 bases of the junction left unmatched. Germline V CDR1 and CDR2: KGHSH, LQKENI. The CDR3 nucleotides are TGTGCCAGCTCACCACCGGGACAGAACTATGGCTACACCTTC. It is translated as CASSPPGQNYGYTF.

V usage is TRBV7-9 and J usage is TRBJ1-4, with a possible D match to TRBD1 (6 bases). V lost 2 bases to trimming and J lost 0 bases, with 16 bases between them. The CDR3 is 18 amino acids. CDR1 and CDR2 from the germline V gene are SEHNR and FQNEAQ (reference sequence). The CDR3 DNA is TGTGCCAGCAGCTTAAGGGGTACAGGGAATCCAACTAATGAAAAACTGTTTTTT. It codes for CASSLRGTGNPTNEKLFF. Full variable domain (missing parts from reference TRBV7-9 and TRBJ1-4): DTGVSQNPRHKITKRGQNVTFRCDPISEHNRLYWYRQTLGQGPEFLTYFQNEAQLEKSRLLSDRFSAERPKGSFSTLEIQRTEQGDSAMYLCASSLRGTGNPTNEKLFFGSGTQLSVL.

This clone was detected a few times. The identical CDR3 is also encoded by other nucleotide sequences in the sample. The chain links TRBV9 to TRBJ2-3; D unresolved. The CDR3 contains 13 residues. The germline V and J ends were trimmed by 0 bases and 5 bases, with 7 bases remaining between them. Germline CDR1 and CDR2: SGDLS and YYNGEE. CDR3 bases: TGTGCCAGCAGCGTAGGGTCGGGAGATACGCAGTATTTT. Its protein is CASSVGSGDTQYF.

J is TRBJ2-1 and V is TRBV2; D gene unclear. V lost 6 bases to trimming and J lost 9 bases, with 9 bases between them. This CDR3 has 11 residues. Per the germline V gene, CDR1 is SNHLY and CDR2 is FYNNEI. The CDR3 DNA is TGTGCCAGCAGCCGAAGAGGTGAGCAGTTCTTC. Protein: CASSRRGEQFF.

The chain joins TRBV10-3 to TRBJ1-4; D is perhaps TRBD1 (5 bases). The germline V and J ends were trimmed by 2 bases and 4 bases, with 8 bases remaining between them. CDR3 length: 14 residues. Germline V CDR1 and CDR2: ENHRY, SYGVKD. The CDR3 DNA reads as TGTGCCATCAGTGAGGGACAACTTAATGAAAAACTGTTTTTT. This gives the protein CAISEGQLNEKLFF.

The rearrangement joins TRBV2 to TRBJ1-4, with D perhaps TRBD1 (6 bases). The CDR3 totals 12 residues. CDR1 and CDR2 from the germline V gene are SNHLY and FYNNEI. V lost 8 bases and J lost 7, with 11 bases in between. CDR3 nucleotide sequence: TGTGCCAGCCAAAGAGGGGGTGAAAAACTGTTTTTT. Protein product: CASQRGGEKLFF.

CDR3 nucleotides: TGTGCCAGCAGTGACGGGGGGAATTCACCCCTCCACTTT. It is translated as CASSDGGNSPLHF. The chain carries TRBV6-4 and TRBJ1-6, with D possibly matching TRBD1 (5 bases). This CDR3 contains 13 residues. Germline lookup yields CDR1 MRHNA and CDR2 SNTAGT. V lost 2 bases and J 7 bases, leaving 6 bases between the germline ends.

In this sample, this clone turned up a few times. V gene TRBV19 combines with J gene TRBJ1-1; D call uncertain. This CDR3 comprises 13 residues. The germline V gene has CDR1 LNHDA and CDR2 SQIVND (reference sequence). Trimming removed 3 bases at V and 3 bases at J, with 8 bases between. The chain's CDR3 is CASSIDIHTEAFF. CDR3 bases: TGTGCCAGTAGTATTGACATACACACTGAAGCTTTCTTT.

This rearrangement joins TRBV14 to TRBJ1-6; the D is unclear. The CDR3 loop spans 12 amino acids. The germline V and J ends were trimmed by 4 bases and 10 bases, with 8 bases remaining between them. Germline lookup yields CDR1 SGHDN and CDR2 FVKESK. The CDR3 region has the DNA TGTGCCAGCAGCCTTGGAGCGTCACCCCTCCACTTT. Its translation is CASSLGASPLHF.

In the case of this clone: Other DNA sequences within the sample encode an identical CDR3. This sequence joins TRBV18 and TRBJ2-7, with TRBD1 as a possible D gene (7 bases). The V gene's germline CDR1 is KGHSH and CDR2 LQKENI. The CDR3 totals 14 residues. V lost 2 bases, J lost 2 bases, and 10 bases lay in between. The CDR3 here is CASSPGGGPYEQYF. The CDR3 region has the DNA TGTGCCAGCTCACCAGGAGGGGGCCCCTACGAGCAGTACTTC.

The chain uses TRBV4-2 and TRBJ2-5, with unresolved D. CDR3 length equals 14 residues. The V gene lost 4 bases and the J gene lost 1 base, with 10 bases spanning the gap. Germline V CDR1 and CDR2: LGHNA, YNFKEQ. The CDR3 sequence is CASSRAGTQETQYF. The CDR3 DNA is TGTGCCAGCAGCCGGGCAGGAACCCAAGAGACCCAGTACTTC.

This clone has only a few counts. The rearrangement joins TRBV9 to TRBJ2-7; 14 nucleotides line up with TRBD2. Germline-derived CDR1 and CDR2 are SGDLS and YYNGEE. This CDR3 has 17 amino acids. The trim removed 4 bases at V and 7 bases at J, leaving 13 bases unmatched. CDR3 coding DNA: TGTGCCAGCAGCCCCAGAGGCCCGGGACTAGCGGGAGATGAGCAGTACTTC. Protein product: CASSPRGPGLAGDEQYF.

The CDR3 DNA sequence: TGTGCCAGCAGCACCCAGACTAGCGGCAATGAGCAGTTCTTC. Residues: CASSTQTSGNEQFF. V usage is TRBV7-3 and J usage is TRBJ2-1; 9 nucleotides line up with TRBD2. CDR1 and CDR2 from the germline V gene are SGHTA and FQGTGA. Trimming at V came to 5 bases and at J to 6 bases, leaving 5 bases not matched to a gene. This CDR3 contains 14 residues. Drawing the rest from reference TRBV7-3 and TRBJ2-1, the complete variable domain is GAGVSQTPSNKVTEKGKYVELRCDPISGHTALYWYRQSLGQGPEFLIYFQGTGAADDSGLPNDRFFAVRPEGSVSTLKIQRTERGDSAVYLCASSTQTSGNEQFFGPGTRLTVL.

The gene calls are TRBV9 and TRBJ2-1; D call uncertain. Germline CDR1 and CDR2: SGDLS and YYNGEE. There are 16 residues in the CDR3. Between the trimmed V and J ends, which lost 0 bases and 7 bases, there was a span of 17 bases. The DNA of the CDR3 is TGTGCCAGCAGCGTAGCGGTTACCCTAATCCGGAATGAGCAGTTCTTC. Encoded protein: CASSVAVTLIRNEQFF.

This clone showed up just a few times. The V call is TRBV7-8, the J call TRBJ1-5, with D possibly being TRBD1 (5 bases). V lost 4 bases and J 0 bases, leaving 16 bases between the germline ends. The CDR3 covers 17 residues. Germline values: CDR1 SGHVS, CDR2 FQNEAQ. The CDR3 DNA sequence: TGTGCCAGCAGCTCAGGACATGTGTCGGGTAGCAATCAGCCCCAGCATTTT. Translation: CASSSGHVSGSNQPQHF.